This T cell receptor (beta chain) stems from a study of circulating and synovial CD4+ cells in juvenile arthritis. Samples derive from patients with active juvenile idiopathic arthritis. Trimming at V came to 0 bases and at J to 1 base, leaving 8 bases not matched to a gene. CDR3 length equals 18 residues. The germline V gene encodes CDR1 MNHEY and CDR2 SMNVEV (reference sequence). Clones were read by immunoSEQ multiplex PCR, and TCRdb kept only the in-frame ones, dropping some. Of tens of thousands of clones detected, about 94% appear once; the ten largest clones hold about 3.1%. Study outcomes and limitations: CPL and bulk CD4 samples differed at least tenfold in T cell genomes. Traditional Vbeta family usage analysis missed the pathogenic-like versus bulk difference. Some such blood samples were as oligoclonal as synovium.

Concerning this clone itself: What it binds is unknown.

The chain employs TRBV27 and TRBJ2-7; 11 nucleotides align to TRBD2. This TCR was sampled from a human donor with juvenile idiopathic arthritis. What was sequenced was CD4+ T cells from blood. CDR3 in amino acids: CASSLSGSASGRSYEQYF. The CDR3, as DNA: TGTGCCAGCAGTTTATCGGGGTCGGCTAGCGGGAGGTCCTACGAGCAGTACTTC.